This TCR beta chain was sequenced in a study of T cell changes during pregnancy in multiple sclerosis. Per the germline V gene, CDR1 is SGHDT and CDR2 is YYEEEE. The CDR3 length is 12 residues. After removal of 3 bases from V and 7 bases from J, the junction contained 3 bases not matched to a gene. Clones were read by immunoSEQ multiplex PCR, and TCRdb kept only the in-frame ones, dropping some. The sample yields some 100,000 clones, 85% to 95% seen once. This TCR was sampled from a female donor with multiple sclerosis, enrolled in a pregnancy study. The specimen was peripheral blood, collected before pregnancy. V is TRBV5-6 and J is TRBJ1-1, with 7 positions matching TRBD1. The CDR3 bases are TGTGCCAGCAGCTCGGACAGGTATGAAGCTTTCTTT. Encoded protein: CASSSDRYEAFF.